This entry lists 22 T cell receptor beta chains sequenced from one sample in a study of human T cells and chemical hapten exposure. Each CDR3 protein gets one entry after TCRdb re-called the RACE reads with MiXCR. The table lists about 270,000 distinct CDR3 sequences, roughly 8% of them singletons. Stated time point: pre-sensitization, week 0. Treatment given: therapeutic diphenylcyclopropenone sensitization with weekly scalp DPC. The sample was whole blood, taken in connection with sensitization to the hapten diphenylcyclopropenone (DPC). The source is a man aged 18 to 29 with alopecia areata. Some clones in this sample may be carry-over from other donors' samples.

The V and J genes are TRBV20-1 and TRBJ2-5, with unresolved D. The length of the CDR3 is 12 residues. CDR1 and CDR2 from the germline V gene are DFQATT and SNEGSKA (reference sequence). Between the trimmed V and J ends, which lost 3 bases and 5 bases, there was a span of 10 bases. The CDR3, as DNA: TGCAGTGCTAGCCGCCTATATGAGACCCAGTACTTC. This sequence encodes CSASRLYETQYF.

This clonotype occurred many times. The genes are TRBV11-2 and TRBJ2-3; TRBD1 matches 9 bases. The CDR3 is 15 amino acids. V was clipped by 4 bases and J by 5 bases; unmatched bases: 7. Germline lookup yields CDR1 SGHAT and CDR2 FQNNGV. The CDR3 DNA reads TGTGCCAGCAGCTACACAGGGGGCTGGGGAGATACGCAGTATTTT. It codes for CASSYTGGWGDTQYF.

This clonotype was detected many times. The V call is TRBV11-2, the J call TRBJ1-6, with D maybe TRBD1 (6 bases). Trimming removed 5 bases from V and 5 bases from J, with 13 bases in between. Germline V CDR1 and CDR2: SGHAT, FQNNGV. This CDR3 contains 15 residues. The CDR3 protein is CASSPWTDDNSPLHF. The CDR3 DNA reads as TGTGCCAGCAGCCCATGGACAGACGATAATTCACCCCTCCACTTT.

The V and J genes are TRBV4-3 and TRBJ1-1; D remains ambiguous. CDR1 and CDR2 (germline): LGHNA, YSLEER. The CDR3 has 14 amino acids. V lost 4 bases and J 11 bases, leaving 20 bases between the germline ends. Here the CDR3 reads CASSPGGGFTRAFF. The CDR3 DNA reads TGCGCCAGCAGCCCGGGAGGTGGCTTCACTCGGGCTTTCTTT.

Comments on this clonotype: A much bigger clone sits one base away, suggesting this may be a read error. CDR3 sequence (DNA): TGTGTCAGCAGTTCAGCCTATGAGCAGTTCTTC. Its protein product is CVSSSAYEQFF. The rearrangement joins TRBV5-5 to TRBJ2-1; D not resolved. This CDR3 region has 11 residues. Germline CDR1 and CDR2: SGHKS and YYEKEE (reference sequence).

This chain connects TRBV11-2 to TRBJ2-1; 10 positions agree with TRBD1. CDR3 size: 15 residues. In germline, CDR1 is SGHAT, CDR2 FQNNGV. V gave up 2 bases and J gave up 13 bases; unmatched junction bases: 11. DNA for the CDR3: TGTGCCAGCAGCTTAAGGGACAGGGGTTCCATTTTTCAGTTCTTC. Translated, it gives CASSLRDRGSIFQFF.

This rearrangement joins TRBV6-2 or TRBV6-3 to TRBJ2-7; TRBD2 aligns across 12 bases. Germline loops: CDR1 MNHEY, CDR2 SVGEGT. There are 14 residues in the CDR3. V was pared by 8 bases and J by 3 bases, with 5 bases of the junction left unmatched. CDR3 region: CASRGLAGFYEQYF. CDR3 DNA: TGTGCCAGCCGGGGACTAGCGGGTTTCTACGAGCAGTACTTC.

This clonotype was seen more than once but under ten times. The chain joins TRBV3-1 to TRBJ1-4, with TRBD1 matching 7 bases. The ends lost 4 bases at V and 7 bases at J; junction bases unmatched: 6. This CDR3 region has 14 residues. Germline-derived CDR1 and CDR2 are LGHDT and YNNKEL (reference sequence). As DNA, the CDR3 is TGTGCCAGCAGCCCTGGACAGGCGACTGAAAAACTGTTTTTT. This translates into CASSPGQATEKLFF. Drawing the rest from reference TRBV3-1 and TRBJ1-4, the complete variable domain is DTAVSQTPKYLVTQMGNDKSIKCEQNLGHDTMYWYKQDSKKFLKIMFSYNNKELIINETVPNRFSPKSPDKAHLNLHINSLELGDSAVYFCASSPGQATEKLFFGSGTQLSVL.

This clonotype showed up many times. This CDR3 reads CASSLDRGQYTEAFF. The CDR3 region has the DNA TGTGCCAGCAGCTTAGACCGGGGCCAGTACACTGAAGCTTTCTTT. The chain recombines TRBV7-2 with TRBJ1-1; D possibly corresponds to TRBD1 (5 bases). The germline V gene encodes CDR1 SGHTA and CDR2 FQGNSA. The CDR3 loop spans 15 amino acids. Between the trimmed V and J ends, which lost 1 base and 3 bases, there was a span of 12 bases.

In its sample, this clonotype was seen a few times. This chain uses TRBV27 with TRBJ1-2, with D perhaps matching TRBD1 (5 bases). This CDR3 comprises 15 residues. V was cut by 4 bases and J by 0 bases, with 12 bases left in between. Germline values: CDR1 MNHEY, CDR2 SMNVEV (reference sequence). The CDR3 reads CASSSHRQTNYGYTF. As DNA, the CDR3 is TGTGCCAGCAGTTCCCACAGACAGACTAACTATGGCTACACCTTC.

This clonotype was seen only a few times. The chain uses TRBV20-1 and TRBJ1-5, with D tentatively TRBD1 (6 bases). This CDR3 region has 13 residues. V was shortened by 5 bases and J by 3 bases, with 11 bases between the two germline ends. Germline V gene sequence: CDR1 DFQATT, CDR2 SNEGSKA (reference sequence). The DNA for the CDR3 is TGCAGTGCTGGATGGGGGGCCAATCAGCCCCAGCATTTT. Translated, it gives CSAGWGANQPQHF.

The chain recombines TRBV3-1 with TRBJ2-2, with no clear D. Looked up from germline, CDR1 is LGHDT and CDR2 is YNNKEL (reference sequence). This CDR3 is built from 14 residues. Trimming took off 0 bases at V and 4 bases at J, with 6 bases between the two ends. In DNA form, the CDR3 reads TGTGCCAGCAGCCAAGATGTCACCACCGGGGAGCTGTTTTTT. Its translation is CASSQDVTTGELFF. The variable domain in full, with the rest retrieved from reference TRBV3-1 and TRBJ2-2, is DTAVSQTPKYLVTQMGNDKSIKCEQNLGHDTMYWYKQDSKKFLKIMFSYNNKELIINETVPNRFSPKSPDKAHLNLHINSLELGDSAVYFCASSQDVTTGELFFGEGSRLTVL.

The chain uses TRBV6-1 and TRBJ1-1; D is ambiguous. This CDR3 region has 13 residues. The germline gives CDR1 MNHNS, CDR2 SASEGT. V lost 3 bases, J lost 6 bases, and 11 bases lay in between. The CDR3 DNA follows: TGTGCCAGCAGTGATGAGGTTTCGGCTGAAGCTTTCTTT. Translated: CASSDEVSAEAFF.

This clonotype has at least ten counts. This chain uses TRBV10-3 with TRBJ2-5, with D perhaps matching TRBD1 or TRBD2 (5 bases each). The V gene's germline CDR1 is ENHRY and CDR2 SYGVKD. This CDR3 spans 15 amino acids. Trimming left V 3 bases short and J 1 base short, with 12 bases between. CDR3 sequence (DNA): TGTGCCATCAGTGAATCGGGGACCCCCCAAGAGACCCAGTACTTC. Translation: CAISESGTPQETQYF.

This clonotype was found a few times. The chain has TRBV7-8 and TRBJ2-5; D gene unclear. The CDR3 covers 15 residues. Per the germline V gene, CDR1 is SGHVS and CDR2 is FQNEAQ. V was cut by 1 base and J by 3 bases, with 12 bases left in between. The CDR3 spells CASSLVFAEKETQYF. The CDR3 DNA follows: TGTGCCAGCAGCTTAGTTTTTGCGGAAAAAGAGACCCAGTACTTC.

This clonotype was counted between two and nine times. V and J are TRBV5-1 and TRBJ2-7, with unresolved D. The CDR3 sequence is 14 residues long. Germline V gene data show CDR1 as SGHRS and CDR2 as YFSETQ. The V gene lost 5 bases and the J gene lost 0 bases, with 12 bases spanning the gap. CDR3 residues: CASRVDLSSYEQYF. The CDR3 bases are TGCGCCAGCAGGGTGGACCTCAGCTCCTACGAGCAGTACTTC.

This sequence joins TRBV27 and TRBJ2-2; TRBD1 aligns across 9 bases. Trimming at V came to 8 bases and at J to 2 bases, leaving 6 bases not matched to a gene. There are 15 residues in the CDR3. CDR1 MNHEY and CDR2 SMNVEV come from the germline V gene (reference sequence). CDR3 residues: CASRGTGKNTGELFF. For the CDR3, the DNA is TGTGCCAGCCGCGGGACAGGGAAAAACACCGGGGAGCTGTTTTTT.

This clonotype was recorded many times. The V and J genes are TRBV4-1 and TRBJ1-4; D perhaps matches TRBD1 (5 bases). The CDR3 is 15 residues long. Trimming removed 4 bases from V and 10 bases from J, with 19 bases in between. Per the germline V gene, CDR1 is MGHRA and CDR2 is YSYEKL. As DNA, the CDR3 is TGCGCCAGCAGCCCAGTTCCCGTGGGGGACCGAAAACTGTTTTTT. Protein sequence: CASSPVPVGDRKLFF.

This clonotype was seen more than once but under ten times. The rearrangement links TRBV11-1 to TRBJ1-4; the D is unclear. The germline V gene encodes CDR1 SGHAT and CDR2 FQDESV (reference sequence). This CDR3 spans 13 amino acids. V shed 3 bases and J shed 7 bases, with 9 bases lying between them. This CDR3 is CASSLESGEKLFF. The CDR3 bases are TGTGCCAGCAGCTTGGAATCGGGTGAAAAACTGTTTTTT.

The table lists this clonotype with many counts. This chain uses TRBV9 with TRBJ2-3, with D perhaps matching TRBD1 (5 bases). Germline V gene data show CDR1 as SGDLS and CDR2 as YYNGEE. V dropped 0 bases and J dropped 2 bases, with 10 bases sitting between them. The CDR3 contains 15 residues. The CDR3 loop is CASSVGGAPTDTQYF. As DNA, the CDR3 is TGTGCCAGCAGCGTAGGGGGCGCCCCCACAGATACGCAGTATTTT. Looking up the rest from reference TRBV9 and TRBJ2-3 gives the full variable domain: DSGVTQTPKHLITATGQRVTLRCSPRSGDLSVYWYQQSLDQGLQFLIQYYNGEERAKGNILERFSAQQFPDLHSELNLSSLELGDSALYFCASSVGGAPTDTQYFGPGTRLTVL.

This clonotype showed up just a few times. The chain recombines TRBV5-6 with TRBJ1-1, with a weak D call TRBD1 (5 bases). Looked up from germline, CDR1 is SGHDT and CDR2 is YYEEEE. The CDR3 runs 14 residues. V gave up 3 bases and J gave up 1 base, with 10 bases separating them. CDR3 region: CASSWGRSNTEAFF. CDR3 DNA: TGTGCCAGCAGCTGGGGCAGATCGAACACTGAAGCTTTCTTT.

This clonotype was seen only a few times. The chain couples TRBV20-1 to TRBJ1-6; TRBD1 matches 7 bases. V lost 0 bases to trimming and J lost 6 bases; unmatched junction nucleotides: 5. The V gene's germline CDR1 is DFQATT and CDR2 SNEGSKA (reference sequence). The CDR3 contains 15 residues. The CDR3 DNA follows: TGCAGTGCTAGAGATCCGGGACAGTTTAATTCACCCCTCCACTTT. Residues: CSARDPGQFNSPLHF.